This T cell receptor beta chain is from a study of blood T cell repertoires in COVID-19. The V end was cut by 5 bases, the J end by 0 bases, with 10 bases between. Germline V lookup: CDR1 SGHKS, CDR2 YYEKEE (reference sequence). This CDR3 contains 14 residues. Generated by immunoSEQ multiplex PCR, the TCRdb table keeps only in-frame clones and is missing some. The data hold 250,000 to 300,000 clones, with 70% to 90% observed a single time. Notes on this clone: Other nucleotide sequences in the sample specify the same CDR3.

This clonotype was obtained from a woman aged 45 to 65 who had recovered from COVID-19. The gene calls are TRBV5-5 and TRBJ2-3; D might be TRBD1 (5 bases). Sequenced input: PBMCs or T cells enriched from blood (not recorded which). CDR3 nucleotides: TGTGCCAGCAGTACAGGATCTAGCACAGATACGCAGTATTTT. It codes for CASSTGSSTDTQYF. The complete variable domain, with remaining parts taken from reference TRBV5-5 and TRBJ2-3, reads DAGVTQSPTHLIKTRGQQVTLRCSPISGHKSVSWYQQVLGQGPQFIFQYYEKEERGRGNFPDRFSARQFPNYSSELNVNALLLGDSALYLCASSTGSSTDTQYFGPGTRLTVL.